One sample yielded the 28 T cell receptor beta chains listed below, sequenced in a study of neurological immune-mediated disorders (dated by TCRdb to about 2019). Libraries were constructed by 5' RACE. For sequencing, an Illumina HiSeq 2500 was employed. TCRdb reanalyzed the raw reads on its own, using fastp at Q25 for trimming and MiXCR for clone calling, and kept in-frame beta chains. Every distinct CDR3 protein forms one entry, paired with its most common genes and DNA. This sample holds more than 35,000 distinct CDR3 sequences; around a tenth were observed only once. The top ten hold about 7% of the sample. Material: PBMCs. The receptors originated from a woman in her 30s with HTLV-1-associated myelopathy (HAM/TSP).

This clonotype was detected many times. This chain links TRBV20-1 with TRBJ1-5, with 7 nucleotides matching TRBD1. The trim removed 1 base at V and 5 bases at J, leaving 5 bases unmatched. The CDR3 length is 14 residues. The V gene's germline CDR1 is DFQATT and CDR2 SNEGSKA (reference sequence). The CDR3 loop reads CSARAPTGHQPQHF. The CDR3 DNA sequence: TGCAGTGCTAGAGCTCCGACAGGGCATCAGCCCCAGCATTTT.

This clonotype appeared many times. The rearrangement links TRBV24-1 to TRBJ2-3; D is perhaps TRBD2 (6 bases). Germline V gives CDR1 KGHDR, CDR2 SFDVKD. Trimming left V 1 base short and J 5 bases short, with 15 bases between. This CDR3 has 16 amino acids. For the CDR3, the DNA is TGTGCCACCAGTGATTTTTCGGACTACGCCCTAGATACGCAGTATTTT. Its translation: CATSDFSDYALDTQYF.

This clonotype was counted at least ten times. This sequence joins TRBV20-1 and TRBJ2-1, with 12 nucleotides matching TRBD2. The ends lost 2 bases at V and 7 bases at J; junction bases unmatched: 3. In germline, CDR1 is DFQATT, CDR2 SNEGSKA (reference sequence). The CDR3 is made up of 14 amino acids. The CDR3 DNA reads as TGCAGTGCTAGACTAGCGGGGGGGGCGAATGAGCAGTTCTTC. Its protein product is CSARLAGGANEQFF.

At least ten counts were recorded for this clonotype. The chain employs TRBV20-1 and TRBJ2-1, with 8 bases aligning to TRBD2. The CDR3 extends over 14 amino acids. CDR1 is DFQATT and CDR2 is SNEGSKA in the germline V gene (reference sequence). The ends lost 5 bases at V and 6 bases at J; junction bases unmatched: 9. In DNA form, the CDR3 reads TGCAGTGCTGGCCTCGGGGGGGCGGCCAATGAGCAGTTCTTC. This gives the protein CSAGLGGAANEQFF.

The V and J genes are TRBV5-4 and TRBJ2-7, with D perhaps being TRBD1 or TRBD2 (5 bases each). Germline V gives CDR1 SGHNT, CDR2 YYREEE (reference sequence). The V and J ends lost 3 bases and 5 bases respectively, with 18 bases between them. This CDR3 comprises 15 residues. The CDR3 protein is CASSSPSGSGHEQYF. The CDR3, as DNA: TGTGCCAGCAGCTCCCCCTCAGGGAGTGGTCACGAGCAGTACTTC. Full variable domain (rest looked up from reference TRBV5-4 and TRBJ2-7): ETGVTQSPTHLIKTRGQQVTLRCSSQSGHNTVSWYQQALGQGPQFIFQYYREEENGRGNFPPRFSGLQFPNYSSELNVNALELDDSALYLCASSSPSGSGHEQYFGPGTRLTVT.

This clonotype was seen ten or more times. The chain joins TRBV6-1 to TRBJ2-3, with 8 bases lining up with TRBD2. J gave up 6 bases and V 4 bases, and 9 bases lay outside the gene matches. This CDR3 has 15 residues. The germline V gene has CDR1 MNHNS and CDR2 SASEGT. The CDR3 DNA reads as TGTGCCAGCAGTGGATTCGCGGGGGGCCTCGATACGCAGTATTTT. Protein sequence: CASSGFAGGLDTQYF.

At least ten counts were recorded for this clonotype. The chain joins TRBV5-1 to TRBJ2-7; 8 nucleotides align to TRBD2. Germline loops: CDR1 SGHRS, CDR2 YFSETQ. The CDR3 is made up of 16 amino acids. Germline trimming cut 1 base from V and 1 base from J; bases unmatched to any gene: 7. The CDR3 coding sequence is TGCGCCAGCAGCTTGTTGCGGGGGGCGGATTCCTACGAGCAGTACTTC. It codes for CASSLLRGADSYEQYF.

The V call is TRBV4-2, the J call TRBJ1-2; 11 positions match TRBD1. Germline lookup yields CDR1 LGHNA and CDR2 YNFKEQ. J was trimmed by 0 bases and V by 6 bases; bases with no gene match: 15. The CDR3 is 19 amino acids. The CDR3 sequence: CASSRWARTGGAANYGYTF. CDR3 coding DNA: TGTGCCAGCAGTCGCTGGGCGAGGACAGGGGGCGCGGCTAACTATGGCTACACCTTC.

This sequence joins TRBV30 and TRBJ2-1; D is perhaps TRBD1 or TRBD2 (5 bases each). Trimming cost V 2 bases and J 7 bases, with 12 bases left between them. CDR3 length equals 13 residues. CDR1 GTSNPN and CDR2 SVGIG come from the germline V gene (reference sequence). CDR3 loop: CAWSLGRFNEQFF. As DNA, the CDR3 is TGTGCCTGGAGTCTGGGACGTTTTAATGAGCAGTTCTTC.

Many counts were recorded for this clonotype. The chain has TRBV20-1 and TRBJ2-3; 15 bases align to TRBD2. The ends lost 1 base at V and 5 bases at J; junction bases unmatched: 4. Germline values: CDR1 DFQATT, CDR2 SNEGSKA (reference sequence). The CDR3 is 16 residues long. The CDR3 loop is CSARVGTSGGIDTQYF. For the CDR3, the DNA is TGCAGTGCTAGAGTCGGGACTAGCGGGGGGATAGATACGCAGTATTTT.

This clonotype was recorded a few times. V is TRBV7-8 and J is TRBJ1-4, with D tentatively TRBD1 (5 bases). V lost 6 bases and J lost 2, with 19 bases in between. CDR1 is SGHVS and CDR2 is FQNEAQ in the germline V gene. This CDR3 contains 17 residues. The CDR3 nucleotides read TGTGCCAGCAGTCGGGGCGGCCCGTTTAATACTAATGAAAAACTGTTTTTT. It specifies CASSRGGPFNTNEKLFF.

This clonotype was found many times. The rearrangement uses TRBV6-5 and TRBJ2-3; D is unclear. Germline V gives CDR1 MNHEY, CDR2 SVGAGI. Trimming took off 3 bases at V and 6 bases at J, with 13 bases between the two ends. CDR3 length equals 14 residues. CDR3 residues: CASSYSHTQDTQYF. CDR3 DNA sequence: TGTGCCAGCAGTTATTCCCACACCCAGGATACGCAGTATTTT.

In its sample, this clonotype was seen a few times. The chain links TRBV7-8 to TRBJ1-1; maybe TRBD1 (5 bases). The V end lost 5 bases, the J end lost 6 bases, and 13 bases lay between the germline ends. The length of the CDR3 is 13 residues. The germline V gene has CDR1 SGHVS and CDR2 FQNEAQ. The CDR3 DNA follows: TGTGCCAGCAGCCTAAGGGGCAGGGCTGAAGCTTTCTTT. Its translation is CASSLRGRAEAFF.

There are many counts of this clonotype. The rearrangement joins TRBV5-1 to TRBJ2-7, with TRBD2 as a possible D gene (6 bases). Trimming shortened V by 0 bases and J by 7 bases, and 14 bases separated the two germline ends. This CDR3 is 14 amino acids long. In germline, CDR1 is SGHRS, CDR2 YFSETQ. CDR3 residues: CASSLGQEGLEQYF. In DNA form, the CDR3 reads TGCGCCAGCAGCTTGGGGCAGGAGGGGCTTGAGCAGTACTTC. Together with reference TRBV5-1 and TRBJ2-7, the CDR3 gives the full variable domain: KAGVTQTPRYLIKTRGQQVTLSCSPISGHRSVSWYQQTPGQGLQFLFEYFSETQRNKGNFPGRFSGRQFSNSRSEMNVSTLELGDSALYLCASSLGQEGLEQYFGPGTRLTVT.

This clonotype was seen ten or more times. The gene calls are TRBV2 and TRBJ2-7, with D perhaps TRBD2 (5 bases). Per the germline V gene, CDR1 is SNHLY and CDR2 is FYNNEI. This CDR3 spans 13 amino acids. V dropped 6 bases and J dropped 3 bases, with 12 bases sitting between them. The CDR3 DNA sequence: TGTGCCAGCAGGAGGACTCAATACTACGAGCAGTACTTC. Its protein is CASRRTQYYEQYF.

This clonotype has a count of ten or more. This sequence joins TRBV20-1 and TRBJ2-3, with 7 bases lining up with TRBD1. V gave up 5 bases and J gave up 1 base; unmatched junction bases: 6. This CDR3 is 14 amino acids long. CDR1 is DFQATT and CDR2 is SNEGSKA in the germline V gene (reference sequence). CDR3 DNA: TGCAGTGCTTCCCGGGACAGCCGCACAGATACGCAGTATTTT. Amino acid sequence: CSASRDSRTDTQYF.

This clonotype occurred many times. The chain employs TRBV20-1 and TRBJ1-1; D ambiguous. V gave up 6 bases and J gave up 4 bases, with 12 bases separating them. Germline CDR1 and CDR2: DFQATT and SNEGSKA (reference sequence). The CDR3 loop spans 12 amino acids. In DNA, the CDR3 is TGCAGTGCAACCCTTGACACCACTGAAGCTTTCTTT. Amino acid sequence: CSATLDTTEAFF.

The chain carries TRBV5-5 and TRBJ1-4; TRBD1 is a possible D gene (5 bases). The CDR3 runs to 13 residues. V lost 4 bases, J lost 15 bases, and 19 bases lay in between. CDR1 SGHKS and CDR2 YYEKEE come from the germline V gene (reference sequence). The CDR3: CASSIGDSTLMFF. The CDR3 DNA follows: TGTGCCAGCAGCATAGGAGACAGCACCTTGATGTTTTTT.

There are many counts of this clonotype. This chain connects TRBV20-1 to TRBJ2-1; D ambiguous. CDR3 length: 12 amino acids. Germline CDR1 DFQATT, CDR2 SNEGSKA (reference sequence). Trimming removed 6 bases from V and 3 bases from J, with 9 bases in between. In DNA form, the CDR3 reads TGCAGTGCAAGACTGCTCTACAATGAGCAGTTCTTC. Protein: CSARLLYNEQFF.

This clonotype occurred many times. The rearrangement uses TRBV7-9 and TRBJ2-7; D unresolved. Per the germline V gene, CDR1 is SEHNR and CDR2 is FQNEAQ (reference sequence). Trimming removed 1 base from V and 3 bases from J, with 4 bases in between. This CDR3 comprises 12 residues. Here the CDR3 DNA reads TGTGCCAGCAGCTTAGTCGGCTACGAGCAGTACTTC. Translation: CASSLVGYEQYF.

This clonotype was seen repeatedly, ten times or more. This rearrangement joins TRBV6-6 to TRBJ2-7; no definite D call. The germline CDR1 and CDR2 sequences are MNHNY and SVGAGI (reference sequence). CDR3 length: 14 residues. V lost 2 bases and J lost 4, with 12 bases in between. In DNA form, the CDR3 reads TGTGCCAGCAGTTACGAATTTAAAGGGTACGAGCAGTACTTC. The encoded protein is CASSYEFKGYEQYF.

This clonotype was observed at least ten times. The rearrangement uses TRBV3-1 and TRBJ1-2; TRBD1 agrees at 7 bases. After removal of 5 bases from V and 3 bases from J, the junction contained 15 bases not matched to a gene. CDR1 and CDR2 (germline): LGHDT, YNNKEL (reference sequence). The CDR3 totals 17 residues. The CDR3 DNA reads TGTGCCAGCAGCTCCGGAAACAGGGGAGGGAAAGACTATGGCTACACCTTC. Translated, it gives CASSSGNRGGKDYGYTF.

Ten or more counts support this clonotype. The V call is TRBV20-1, the J call TRBJ1-5, with a tentative D call TRBD1 (6 bases). The CDR3 is made up of 15 amino acids. The V end lost 4 bases, the J end lost 2 bases, and 15 bases lay between the germline ends. CDR1 is DFQATT, CDR2 SNEGSKA, per germline (reference sequence). In nucleotides, the CDR3 is TGCAGTGCTACCAAGCACAGGGCCGGCAATCAGCCCCAGCATTTT. This sequence encodes CSATKHRAGNQPQHF.

This clonotype was counted many times. The V call is TRBV5-1, the J call TRBJ1-1; 10 nucleotides match TRBD1. Germline CDR1 reads SGHRS; CDR2 reads YFSETQ. This CDR3 spans 14 amino acids. V trimming: 4 bases; J trimming: 5 bases; junction bases outside the gene matches: 5. The CDR3 protein is CASSLGTGVTEAFF. The CDR3 region has the DNA TGCGCCAGCAGCCTCGGGACAGGGGTTACTGAAGCTTTCTTT.

Comments on this clonotype: The junction differs from germline at one of its ends, possibly a read error. J is TRBJ2-7 and V is TRBV5-1, with 7 nucleotides matching TRBD2. The germline gives CDR1 SGHRS, CDR2 YFSETQ. The CDR3 has 13 residues. CDR3 nucleotides: TGCGCCAGCAGACGGACGGGGGACTACGAGAAGTACTTC. It codes for CASRRTGDYEKYF.

J is TRBJ2-1 and V is TRBV12-3 or TRBV12-4, with 10 bases lining up with TRBD2. The CDR3 length is 16 residues. The J segment lost 5 bases and the V segment lost 6 bases, leaving 10 bases of the junction unmatched. This chain's CDR3 is CASRPTSGVANNEQFF. The DNA for the CDR3 is TGTGCCAGCAGACCTACTAGCGGGGTGGCCAACAATGAGCAGTTCTTC.

The table lists this clonotype with many counts. The rearrangement uses TRBV5-1 and TRBJ1-1, with unresolved D. CDR1 is SGHRS, CDR2 YFSETQ, per germline. The CDR3 is 18 residues long. Trimming left V 8 bases short and J 3 bases short, with 29 bases between. The CDR3 DNA follows: TGCGCCAGTCAAGGATCCTTACTCAAACATGGGTCGGACACTGAAGCTTTCTTT. Its translation: CASQGSLLKHGSDTEAFF.

This clonotype was observed many times. The rearrangement uses TRBV6-5 and TRBJ2-7, with 9 nucleotides matching TRBD1. V lost 6 bases to trimming and J lost 2 bases; unmatched junction nucleotides: 2. This CDR3 comprises 13 residues. Germline CDR1 is MNHEY and CDR2 is SVGAGI. The CDR3 loop is CASSGTGTYEQYF. DNA of the CDR3: TGTGCCAGCAGCGGGACAGGGACCTACGAGCAGTACTTC.